These T cell receptor beta chains were read from a single sample in a study of blood T cells in healthy people across ages. Each CDR3 protein is one row after TCRdb ran MiXCR on the 5' RACE reads. Found here are 1.5 million or so distinct CDR3 sequences, approximately 40% of them singletons; the top ten hold less than 8%. The specimen sequenced was blood. Every receptor here comes from a young woman in good health. Each CDR3 is given with its conserved first and last residue. Each record gives: CDR3 length, V gene, D gene, clone size, J gene, CDR3 protein, CDR3 DNA. D genes are given only for firm matches. Size is omitted from some rows. Given values are once, few, many or a class for expanded clones.

length: 19; V: TRBV12-3/TRBV12-4; D: TRBD2; size: -; J: TRBJ2-1; CDR3: CASSFRAVRLAENYNEQFF; DNA: TGTGCCAGCAGTTTCAGGGCTGTCCGACTAGCGGAGAACTACAATGAGCAGTTCTTC
length: 11; V: TRBV29-1; D: -; size: -; J: TRBJ1-1; CDR3: CSVYRGTEAFF; DNA: TGCAGCGTTTATCGGGGCACTGAAGCTTTCTTT
length: 17; V: TRBV6-5; D: TRBD1; size: once; J: TRBJ1-6; CDR3: CASSYRAGGPTNSPLHF; DNA: TGTGCCAGCAGTTATCGCGCAGGGGGCCCCACTAATTCACCCCTCCACTTT
length: 14; V: TRBV6-1; D: -; size: -; J: TRBJ1-1; CDR3: CASRTGGMNTEAFF; DNA: TGTGCCAGCAGGACAGGCGGAATGAACACTGAAGCTTTCTTT
length: 17; V: TRBV27; D: TRBD1; size: few; J: TRBJ2-6; CDR3: CASSPGTVLSGANVLTF; DNA: TGTGCCAGCAGTCCCGGGACAGTCCTCTCTGGGGCCAACGTCCTGACTTTC
length: 15; V: TRBV10-3; D: TRBD1; size: -; J: TRBJ1-2; CDR3: CAISESDRASYGYTF; DNA: TGTGCCATCAGTGAGTCGGACAGGGCATCCTATGGCTACACCTTC
length: 15; V: TRBV15; D: -; size: many; J: TRBJ2-1; CDR3: CATSRVAGSYNEQFF; DNA: TGTGCCACCAGCAGAGTCGCGGGCTCCTACAATGAGCAGTTCTTC
length: 13; V: TRBV12-5; D: -; size: -; J: TRBJ1-2; CDR3: CASGFGDSRGYTF; DNA: TGTGCTAGTGGTTTCGGGGATTCGCGTGGCTACACCTTC
length: 16; V: TRBV4-1; D: -; size: few; J: TRBJ2-1; CDR3: CASSQAPPTSYNEQFF; DNA: TGCGCCAGCAGCCAAGCCCCTCCGACTAGCTACAATGAGCAGTTCTTC
length: 14; V: TRBV15; D: -; size: few; J: TRBJ1-2; CDR3: CATSRDVGPNGYTF; DNA: TGTGCCACCAGCAGAGATGTGGGGCCTAATGGCTACACCTTC
length: 16; V: TRBV2; D: TRBD1; size: -; J: TRBJ1-2; CDR3: CASSESFGTVNYAYTF; DNA: TGTGCCAGCAGTGAATCTTTCGGGACAGTGAACTATGCCTACACCTTC
length: 16; V: TRBV12-3/TRBV12-4; D: TRBD1; size: -; J: TRBJ1-2; CDR3: CASSLRQGRSPVGYTF; DNA: TGTGCCAGCAGTCTTCGACAGGGCCGTTCCCCGGTTGGCTACACCTTC
length: 15; V: TRBV15; D: -; size: -; J: TRBJ2-7; CDR3: CATSQDRDRSYEQYF; DNA: TGTGCCACCAGCCAAGACCGGGACCGTTCCTACGAGCAGTACTTC
length: 14; V: TRBV5-1; D: -; size: once; J: TRBJ2-4; CDR3: CASSSQGVENIQYF; DNA: TGCGCCAGCAGTTCTCAGGGAGTTGAAAACATTCAGTACTTC
length: 15; V: TRBV18; D: -; size: -; J: TRBJ2-3; CDR3: CASSGSTTNTDTQYF; DNA: TGTGCCAGCTCAGGCTCAACCACAAACACAGATACGCAGTATTTT
length: 19; V: TRBV6-1; D: TRBD2; size: few; J: TRBJ2-1; CDR3: CASSSGLAGGGSSYNDQFF; DNA: TGTGCCAGCAGCTCCGGACTAGCGGGGGGGGGCAGCTCCTACAATGATCAGTTCTTC
length: 13; V: TRBV2; D: -; size: -; J: TRBJ2-1; CDR3: CASHLFSLGEQFF; DNA: TGTGCCAGCCACTTGTTCAGCCTTGGGGAGCAGTTCTTC
length: 15; V: TRBV29-1; D: TRBD2; size: few; J: TRBJ2-3; CDR3: CSASTSGGNTDTQYF; DNA: TGCAGCGCCTCGACTAGCGGGGGGAACACAGATACGCAGTATTTT
length: 15; V: TRBV3-1; D: -; size: -; J: TRBJ1-1; CDR3: CASSQVPGTGAEAFF; DNA: TGTGCCAGCAGCCAAGTACCGGGGACGGGGGCTGAAGCTTTCTTT
length: 11; V: TRBV12-3/TRBV12-4; D: -; size: -; J: TRBJ1-2; CDR3: CASRLQGGYTF; DNA: TGTGCCAGCAGACTCCAGGGGGGCTACACCTTC
length: 17; V: TRBV4-1; D: TRBD2; size: few; J: TRBJ2-1; CDR3: CASSQDLTSGRYNEQFF; DNA: TGCGCCAGCAGCCAAGACCTGACTAGCGGGCGCTACAATGAGCAGTTCTTC
length: 17; V: TRBV4-1; D: -; size: -; J: TRBJ1-2; CDR3: CASSQSGTAGAAYGYTF; DNA: TGCGCCAGCAGCCAAAGCGGGACTGCAGGTGCTGCTTATGGCTACACCTTC
length: 15; V: TRBV3-1; D: -; size: few; J: TRBJ2-7; CDR3: CASSQLRRVTYEQYF; DNA: TGTGCCAGCAGCCAGTTGAGGCGGGTAACCTACGAGCAGTACTTC
length: 19; V: TRBV2; D: -; size: once; J: TRBJ1-4; CDR3: CASSHLITGTLGPNEKLFF; DNA: TGTGCCAGCAGTCACCTAATTACCGGGACATTGGGACCTAATGAAAAACTGTTTTTT
length: 14; V: TRBV4-1; D: TRBD2; size: -; J: TRBJ2-1; CDR3: CASKRTSGSNEQFF; DNA: TGCGCCAGCAAGAGGACTAGCGGGTCCAATGAGCAGTTCTTC
length: 15; V: TRBV9; D: -; size: -; J: TRBJ2-7; CDR3: CASSVDGNSIYEQYF; DNA: TGTGCCAGCAGCGTAGATGGCAATTCAATCTACGAGCAGTACTTC
length: 16; V: TRBV7-2; D: TRBD1; size: -; J: TRBJ2-5; CDR3: CASSFHYRTGDETQYF; DNA: TGTGCCAGCAGCTTTCACTACCGGACAGGGGACGAGACCCAGTACTTC
length: 17; V: TRBV7-2; D: -; size: -; J: TRBJ2-7; CDR3: CASSLNLAGRGAYEQYF; DNA: TGTGCCAGCAGCTTAAATTTAGCGGGCAGGGGGGCCTACGAGCAGTACTTC
length: 15; V: TRBV3-1; D: TRBD1; size: many; J: TRBJ1-6; CDR3: CASSLGQGLNSPLHF; DNA: TGTGCCAGCAGCCTGGGACAGGGACTTAATTCACCCCTCCACTTT
length: 15; V: TRBV5-1; D: -; size: few; J: TRBJ2-7; CDR3: CASSPTGGYSYEQYF; DNA: TGCGCCAGCAGCCCGACCGGGGGTTACTCCTACGAGCAGTACTTC
length: 14; V: TRBV2; D: -; size: -; J: TRBJ2-5; CDR3: CASRKVVPKQTQYF; DNA: TGTGCCAGCAGGAAAGTGGTACCAAAGCAGACCCAGTACTTC
length: 14; V: TRBV27; D: TRBD2; size: -; J: TRBJ2-7; CDR3: CASSLPGLKDEQYF; DNA: TGTGCCAGCAGTTTACCGGGACTAAAGGACGAGCAGTACTTC
length: 14; V: TRBV27; D: TRBD2; size: -; J: TRBJ2-7; CDR3: CASSLGGNFYEQYF; DNA: TGTGCCAGCAGTTTGGGGGGGAACTTCTACGAGCAGTACTTC
length: 13; V: TRBV2; D: -; size: -; J: TRBJ2-7; CDR3: CASIGGPGYEQYF; DNA: TGTGCCAGCATTGGCGGTCCGGGGTATGAGCAGTACTTC
length: 17; V: TRBV12-3/TRBV12-4; D: TRBD1; size: few; J: TRBJ1-2; CDR3: CASSFRGGGALSYGYTF; DNA: TGTGCCAGCAGTTTCCGGGGAGGGGGCGCTTTGAGCTATGGCTACACCTTC
length: 14; V: TRBV10-3; D: -; size: few; J: TRBJ2-7; CDR3: CAIAETPLRDEQYF; DNA: TGTGCCATCGCAGAAACACCATTGAGGGACGAGCAGTACTTC
length: 16; V: TRBV7-6; D: -; size: -; J: TRBJ2-1; CDR3: CASSLEPSGQYNEQFF; DNA: TGTGCCAGCAGCTTAGAACCCAGCGGACAGTACAATGAGCAGTTCTTC
length: 15; V: TRBV27; D: TRBD2; size: -; J: TRBJ2-7; CDR3: CASSQGLAPTYEQYF; DNA: TGTGCCAGCAGCCAAGGACTAGCGCCTACCTACGAGCAGTATTTC
length: 15; V: TRBV5-1; D: TRBD1; size: -; J: TRBJ1-1; CDR3: CASSIGQGMPTEAFF; DNA: TGCGCCAGCAGCATAGGACAGGGGATGCCGACTGAAGCTTTCTTT
length: 14; V: TRBV12-3/TRBV12-4; D: -; size: few; J: TRBJ2-1; CDR3: CASSSRGLSNEQFF; DNA: TGTGCCAGCAGTTCCCGCGGACTATCCAATGAGCAGTTCTTC
length: 14; V: TRBV10-3; D: -; size: -; J: TRBJ2-1; CDR3: CAISEETSTNEQFF; DNA: TGTGCCATCAGTGAGGAGACTTCAACTAATGAGCAGTTCTTC
length: 14; V: TRBV9; D: TRBD1; size: -; J: TRBJ2-7; CDR3: CASSVQGATEIQYF; DNA: TGTGCCAGCAGCGTACAGGGGGCGACGGAGATCCAGTACTTC
length: 11; V: TRBV12-3/TRBV12-4; D: -; size: -; J: TRBJ1-4; CDR3: CASSYTEKLFF; DNA: TGTGCCAGCAGTTATACTGAAAAACTGTTTTTT
length: 14; V: TRBV20-1; D: TRBD2; size: -; J: TRBJ2-2; CDR3: CSARDPGGTGELFF; DNA: TGCAGTGCTAGAGATCCGGGGGGGACCGGGGAGCTGTTTTTT
length: 14; V: TRBV7-6; D: TRBD2; size: -; J: TRBJ2-7; CDR3: CASSSVAGVDEQYF; DNA: TGTGCCAGCAGCTCCGTAGCGGGAGTCGACGAGCAGTACTTC
length: 13; V: TRBV6-5; D: -; size: -; J: TRBJ1-6; CDR3: CASGGVYNSPLHF; DNA: TGTGCCAGCGGGGGGGTTTATAATTCACCCCTCCACTTT
length: 13; V: TRBV29-1; D: -; size: -; J: TRBJ2-3; CDR3: CSVRAASTDTQYF; DNA: TGCAGCGTCAGGGCAGCTAGCACAGATACGCAGTATTTT
length: 13; V: TRBV6-1; D: -; size: few; J: TRBJ1-3; CDR3: CASYVSSGNTIYF; DNA: TGTGCCAGCTACGTAAGCTCTGGAAACACCATATATTTT
length: 13; V: TRBV29-1; D: -; size: few; J: TRBJ1-5; CDR3: CSVTFGGGQPQHF; DNA: TGCAGCGTCACTTTTGGGGGGGGACAGCCCCAGCATTTT
length: 14; V: TRBV3-1; D: -; size: -; J: TRBJ1-1; CDR3: CASSAQGMNTEAFF; DNA: TGTGCCAGCAGCGCGCAGGGCATGAACACTGAAGCTTTCTTT
length: 13; V: TRBV12-3/TRBV12-4; D: -; size: -; J: TRBJ1-5; CDR3: CASSLSTERSQHF; DNA: TGTGCCAGCAGCTTATCTACGGAGCGATCCCAGCATTTT
length: 17; V: TRBV6-2/TRBV6-3; D: TRBD1; size: -; J: TRBJ2-7; CDR3: CASSSPLLGTGLYEQYF; DNA: TGTGCCAGCAGTTCCCCTCTACTTGGGACAGGGCTCTACGAGCAGTACTTC
length: 15; V: TRBV12-3/TRBV12-4; D: TRBD2; size: -; J: TRBJ2-2; CDR3: CASSFGTSGSGELFF; DNA: TGTGCCAGCAGTTTTGGGACTAGCGGCTCCGGGGAGCTGTTTTTT
length: 14; V: TRBV11-3; D: TRBD1; size: -; J: TRBJ2-5; CDR3: CASSLYRGQETQYF; DNA: TGTGCCAGCAGCCTTTACAGGGGGCAAGAGACCCAGTACTTC